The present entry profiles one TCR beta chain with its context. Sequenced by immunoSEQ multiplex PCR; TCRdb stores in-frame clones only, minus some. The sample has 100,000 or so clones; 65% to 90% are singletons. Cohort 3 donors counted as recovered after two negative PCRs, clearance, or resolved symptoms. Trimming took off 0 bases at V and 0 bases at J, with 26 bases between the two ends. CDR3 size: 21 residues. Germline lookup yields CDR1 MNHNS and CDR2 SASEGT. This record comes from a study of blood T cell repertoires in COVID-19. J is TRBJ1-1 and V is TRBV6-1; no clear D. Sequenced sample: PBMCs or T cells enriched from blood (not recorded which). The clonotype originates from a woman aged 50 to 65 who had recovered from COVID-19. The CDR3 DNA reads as TGTGCCAGCAGTGAAGCGCTTCGGGGTTTTTCCGGCAGTACGATGAACACTGAAGCTTTCTTT. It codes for CASSEALRGFSGSTMNTEAFF.